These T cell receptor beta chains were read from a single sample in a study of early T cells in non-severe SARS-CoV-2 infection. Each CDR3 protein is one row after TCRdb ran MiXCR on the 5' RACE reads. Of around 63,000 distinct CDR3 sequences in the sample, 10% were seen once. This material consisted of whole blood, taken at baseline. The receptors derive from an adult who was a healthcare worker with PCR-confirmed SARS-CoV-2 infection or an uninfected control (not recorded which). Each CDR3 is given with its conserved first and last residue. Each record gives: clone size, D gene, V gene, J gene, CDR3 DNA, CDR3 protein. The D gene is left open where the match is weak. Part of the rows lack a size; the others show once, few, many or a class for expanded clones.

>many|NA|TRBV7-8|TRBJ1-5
TGTGCCAGCAGCTCCCGGGCCGGCAGTAGCAATCAGCCCCAGCATTTT
CASSSRAGSSNQPQHF
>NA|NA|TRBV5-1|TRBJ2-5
TGCGCCAGCAGCTTGGATCGGGTTTTGATAACCGCGGAGACCCAGTACTTC
CASSLDRVLITAETQYF
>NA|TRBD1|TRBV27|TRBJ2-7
TGTGCCAGCAGTCCTGACAGGGGGCCCTACGAGCAGTACTTC
CASSPDRGPYEQYF
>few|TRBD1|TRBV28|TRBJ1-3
TGTGCCAGCAGTTTTGGGGGACAGGGAAACACCATATATTTT
CASSFGGQGNTIYF
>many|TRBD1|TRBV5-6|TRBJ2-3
TGTGCCAGCAGCTTGGGGGACAGGGGAGATACGCAGTATTTT
CASSLGDRGDTQYF
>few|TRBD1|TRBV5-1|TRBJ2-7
TGCGCCAGCAGCCACGGGACAGCCTCCTACGAGCAGTACTTC
CASSHGTASYEQYF
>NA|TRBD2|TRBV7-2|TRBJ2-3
TGTGCCAGCAGCTTAGTACCGCGGGAGTCAGATACGCAGTATTTT
CASSLVPRESDTQYF
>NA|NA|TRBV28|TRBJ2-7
TGTGCCAGCAGTTACCCCGACCGCCTCCACTACTTC
CASSYPDRLHYF
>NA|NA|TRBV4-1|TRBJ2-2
TGCGCCAGCAGCCAAGATAGGTCAGGCTTAGGGGGAGGAACCGGGGAGCTGTTTTTT
CASSQDRSGLGGGTGELFF
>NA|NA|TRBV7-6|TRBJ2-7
TGTGCCAGCAGCTCACAGGGTTACGAGGACGAGCAGTACTTC
CASSSQGYEDEQYF
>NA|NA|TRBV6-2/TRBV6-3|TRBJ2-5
TGTGCCAGCAGTTCAGCGGTACAAGAGACCCAGTACTTC
CASSSAVQETQYF
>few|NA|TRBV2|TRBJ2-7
TGTGCCAGCGGGGGGCAGGGGTCCTACGAGCAGTACTTC
CASGGQGSYEQYF
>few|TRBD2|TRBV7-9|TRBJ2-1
TGTGCCAGCAGCTTGACTAGCGGGTACAATGAGCAGTTCTTC
CASSLTSGYNEQFF
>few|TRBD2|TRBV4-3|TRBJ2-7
TGCGCCAGCAGCCAAGGAGTTAGCGGGAGACCCGAGCAGTACTTC
CASSQGVSGRPEQYF
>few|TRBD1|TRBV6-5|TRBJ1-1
TGTGCCAGCAGGAAACACAGGGGGCTCCTAAGGAACACTGAAGCTTTCTTT
CASRKHRGLLRNTEAFF
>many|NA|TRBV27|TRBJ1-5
TGTGCCAGCAGTTTATGGGCAGGGGGCAATCAGCCCCAGCATTTT
CASSLWAGGNQPQHF
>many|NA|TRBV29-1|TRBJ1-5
TGCAGCGTTGGTGGTCAGGGTAATCAGCCCCAGCATTTT
CSVGGQGNQPQHF
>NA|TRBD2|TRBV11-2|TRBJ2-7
TGTGCCAGCAGCCCCCGACTAGCGGGACTCTACGAGCAGTACTTC
CASSPRLAGLYEQYF
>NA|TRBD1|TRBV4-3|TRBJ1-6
TGCGCCAGCAGCCAAGAATCGGGAACAGGGGGCTCACCCCTCCACTTT
CASSQESGTGGSPLHF
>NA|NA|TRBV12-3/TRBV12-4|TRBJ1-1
TGTGCCAGCAGTCCTCCCTCCACTGTTTATCACACTGAAGTTTTCTTT
CASSPPSTVYHTEVFF
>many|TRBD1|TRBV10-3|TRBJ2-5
TGTGCCACCAGCCCAGGGGGCTCGGGGGAGACCCAGTACTTC
CATSPGGSGETQYF
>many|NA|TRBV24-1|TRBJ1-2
TGTGCCACCAGTGATACAGGGAGCGGTGACTATGGCTACACCTTC
CATSDTGSGDYGYTF
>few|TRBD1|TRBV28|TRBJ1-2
TGTGCCAGCAGTTTACAGGGACAGGTGCAGGGCTACACCTTC
CASSLQGQVQGYTF
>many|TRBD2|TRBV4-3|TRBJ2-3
TGCGCCAGCAGCCAAGAAGGTAGCGGGAGAGGAACAGATACGCAGTATTTT
CASSQEGSGRGTDTQYF
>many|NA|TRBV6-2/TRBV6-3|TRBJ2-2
TGTGCCAGCAGTTACACGAACACCGGGGAGCTGTTTTTT
CASSYTNTGELFF
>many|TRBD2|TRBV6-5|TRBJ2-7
TGTGCCAGCAGTGCTGGACTAGTCGACGTGGGCGAGCAGTACTTC
CASSAGLVDVGEQYF
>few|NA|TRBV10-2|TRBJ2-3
TGCGCCAGCAGGGACGGGGGTTGGGGAACAGATACGCAGTATTTT
CASRDGGWGTDTQYF
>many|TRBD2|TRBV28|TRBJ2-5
TGTGCCAGCAGGGGCGGCGGGAGTTCGAGAGAGACCCAGTACTTC
CASRGGGSSRETQYF
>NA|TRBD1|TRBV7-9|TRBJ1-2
TGTGCCAGCAGCTTAGTAGGGGGCGGCTATGGCTACACCTTC
CASSLVGGGYGYTF
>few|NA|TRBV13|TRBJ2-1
TGTGCCAGCAGCTCGACCACCAATGAGCAGTTCTTC
CASSSTTNEQFF
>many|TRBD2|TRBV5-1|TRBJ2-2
TGCGCCAGCAGCCAAGGGACTAGCCGGGGGACCGGGGAGCTGTTTTTT
CASSQGTSRGTGELFF
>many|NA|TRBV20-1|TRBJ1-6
TGCAGTGGGACCCCGGTAGCGAATTCACCCCTCCACTTT
CSGTPVANSPLHF
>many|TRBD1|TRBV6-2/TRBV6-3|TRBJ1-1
TGTGCCAGCAGTTACCCCCCCGGCAGGGGGCGATTCAGGAACACTGAAGCTTTCTTT
CASSYPPGRGRFRNTEAFF
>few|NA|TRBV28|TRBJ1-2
TGTGCCAGCAGATATGCTCTCGGAGATTCTAACTATGGCTACACCTTC
CASRYALGDSNYGYTF
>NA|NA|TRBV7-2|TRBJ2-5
TGTGCCAGCAGCTTAATTTGGGAGACCCAGTACTTC
CASSLIWETQYF
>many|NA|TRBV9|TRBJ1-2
TGTGCCAGCAGCGTAACCGCCACAGACTATGGCTACACCTTC
CASSVTATDYGYTF
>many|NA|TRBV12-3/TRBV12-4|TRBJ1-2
TGTGCCAGCAGTTTATCCGGGACACCAAAGGGCTACACCTTC
CASSLSGTPKGYTF
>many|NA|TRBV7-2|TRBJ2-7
TGTGCCAGCAGCTTAGCGAACCTCCACGAGCAGTACTTC
CASSLANLHEQYF
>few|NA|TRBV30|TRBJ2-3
TGTGCCTGGAGAAGGGGCGCGGGAGATACGCAGTATTTT
CAWRRGAGDTQYF
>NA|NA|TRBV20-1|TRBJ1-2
TGCAGTGCTTCCGACAGGTCTAGGAGGAACTATGGCTACACCTTC
CSASDRSRRNYGYTF
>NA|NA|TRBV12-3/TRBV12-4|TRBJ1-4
TGTGCCAGCAGTTTAGCGCTGGGGACGCGGGTTTTT
CASSLALGTRVF
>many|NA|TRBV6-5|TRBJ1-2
TGTGCCAGCAGTTACCACAGTAAATATGGCTACACCTTC
CASSYHSKYGYTF
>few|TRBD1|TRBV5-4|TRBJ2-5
TGTGCCAGCAGCTTCGACAGGGGGCAGGAGACCCAGTACTTC
CASSFDRGQETQYF
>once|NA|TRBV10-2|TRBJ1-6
TGCGCCAGCAGTGAGACCGCAGGGCCCTATAATTCACCCCTCCACTTT
CASSETAGPYNSPLHF
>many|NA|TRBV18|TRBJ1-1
TGTGCCAGCTCACCTCCCCCCCCCGGCCTCGGCACTGAAGCTTTCTTT
CASSPPPPGLGTEAFF
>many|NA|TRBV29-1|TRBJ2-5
TGCAGCGTTGTGGCCGTTCGGGAGACCCAGTACTTC
CSVVAVRETQYF
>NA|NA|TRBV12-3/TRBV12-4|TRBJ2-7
TGTGCCAGCAGCTCAGCAGGGGAGGTATACGAGCAGTACTTC
CASSSAGEVYEQYF
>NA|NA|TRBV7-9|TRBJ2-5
TGTGCCAGCAGCTTATCGGGGCAGCAAGAGACCCAGTACTTC
CASSLSGQQETQYF
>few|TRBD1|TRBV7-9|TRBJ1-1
TGTGCCAGCAGCCCCAGGGGGCAGAGGACTGAAGCTTTCTTT
CASSPRGQRTEAFF
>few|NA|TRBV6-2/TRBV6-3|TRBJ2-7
TGTGCCACCATGACTGGCTACGAGCAGTACTTC
CATMTGYEQYF
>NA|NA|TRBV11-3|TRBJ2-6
TGTGCCAGCAGTCCCGACTCTGGGGCCAACGTCCTGACTTTC
CASSPDSGANVLTF
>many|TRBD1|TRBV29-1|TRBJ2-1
TGCAGCGTTGAAGGACAGGGGCTCTACAATGAGCAGTTCTTC
CSVEGQGLYNEQFF
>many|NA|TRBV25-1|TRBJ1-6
TGTGCCAGCAGTGAATTTAAGGAGCGGTCACCCCTCCACTTT
CASSEFKERSPLHF
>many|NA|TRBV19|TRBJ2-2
TGTGCCAGTACGATGAGGCGGGACACCACCTACACCGGGGAGCTGTTTTTT
CASTMRRDTTYTGELFF
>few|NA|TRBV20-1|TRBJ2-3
TGCGGATGCCCTAGGGGCACAGATACGCAGTATTTT
CGCPRGTDTQYF
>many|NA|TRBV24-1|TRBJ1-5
TGTGCCACCAGTGATTCTACAGGAGGGGGACAGCCCCAGCATTTT
CATSDSTGGGQPQHF
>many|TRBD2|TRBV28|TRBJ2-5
TGTGCCAGCAGTTTACCGGGACTAGCGGGAGGCCAAGAGACCCAGTACTTC
CASSLPGLAGGQETQYF